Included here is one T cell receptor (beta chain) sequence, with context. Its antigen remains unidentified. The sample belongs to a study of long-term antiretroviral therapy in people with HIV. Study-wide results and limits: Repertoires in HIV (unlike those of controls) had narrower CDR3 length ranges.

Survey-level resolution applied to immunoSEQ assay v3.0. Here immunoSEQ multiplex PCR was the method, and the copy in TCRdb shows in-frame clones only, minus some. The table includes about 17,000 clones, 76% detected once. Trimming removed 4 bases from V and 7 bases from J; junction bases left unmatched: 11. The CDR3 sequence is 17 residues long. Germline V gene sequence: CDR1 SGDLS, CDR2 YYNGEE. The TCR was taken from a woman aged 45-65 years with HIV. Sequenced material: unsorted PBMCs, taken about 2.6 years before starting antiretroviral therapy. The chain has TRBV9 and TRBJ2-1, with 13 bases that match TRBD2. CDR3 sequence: CASSLTGGGLAGNEQFF. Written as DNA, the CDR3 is TGTGCCAGCAGCCTTACCGGGGGGGGACTAGCGGGGAATGAGCAGTTCTTC.